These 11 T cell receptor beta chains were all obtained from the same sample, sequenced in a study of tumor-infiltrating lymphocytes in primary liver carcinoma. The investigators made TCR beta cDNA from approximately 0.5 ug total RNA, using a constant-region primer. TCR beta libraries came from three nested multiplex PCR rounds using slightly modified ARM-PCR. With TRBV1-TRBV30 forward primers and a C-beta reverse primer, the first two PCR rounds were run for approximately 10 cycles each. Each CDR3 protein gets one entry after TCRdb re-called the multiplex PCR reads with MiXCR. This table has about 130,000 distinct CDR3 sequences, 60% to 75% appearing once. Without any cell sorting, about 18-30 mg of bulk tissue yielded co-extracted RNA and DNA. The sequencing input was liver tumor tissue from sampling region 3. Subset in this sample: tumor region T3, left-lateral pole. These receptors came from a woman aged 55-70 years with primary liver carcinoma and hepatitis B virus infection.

This CDR3 is CASTNSEGVGPGANVLTF. The CDR3 region has the DNA TGTGCCAGCACCAACTCGGAGGGGGTCGGCCCTGGGGCCAACGTCCTGACTTTC. The chain uses TRBV28 and TRBJ2-6; D is perhaps TRBD1 or TRBD2 (6 bases each). This CDR3 is 18 amino acids long. CDR1 is MDHEN, CDR2 SYDVKM, per germline. Trimming removed 7 bases at V and 2 bases at J, with 21 bases between.

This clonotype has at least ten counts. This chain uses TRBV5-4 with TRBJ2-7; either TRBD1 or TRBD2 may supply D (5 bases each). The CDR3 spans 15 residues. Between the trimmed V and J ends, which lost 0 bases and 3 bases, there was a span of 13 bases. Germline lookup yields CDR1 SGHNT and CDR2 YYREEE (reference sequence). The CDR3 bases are TGTGCCAGCAGCTTGGCGACCGGGGCAGGCTACGAGCAGTACTTC. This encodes CASSLATGAGYEQYF.

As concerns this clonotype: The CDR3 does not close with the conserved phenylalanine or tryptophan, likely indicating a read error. The CDR3 loop reads CVNSRDRNLPQHL. The CDR3 DNA is TGTGTCAACAGCCGAGACAGGAATCTGCCCCAGCATCTT. V usage is TRBV11-1 and J usage is TRBJ1-5, with D possibly being TRBD1 (6 bases). The CDR3 length is 13 residues. Per germline, CDR1 SGHAT and CDR2 FQDESV (reference sequence).

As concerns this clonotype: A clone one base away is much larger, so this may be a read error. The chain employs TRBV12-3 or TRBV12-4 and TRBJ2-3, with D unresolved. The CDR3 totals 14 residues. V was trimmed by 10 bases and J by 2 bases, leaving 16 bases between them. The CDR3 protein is CAISSQDHTDTQYF. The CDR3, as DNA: TGTGCCATCAGCTCTCAGGACCACACAGATACGCAGTATTTT.

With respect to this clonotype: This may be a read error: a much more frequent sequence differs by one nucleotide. The chain's CDR3 is CTSSSRRGNEKLFF. CDR3 sequence (DNA): TGTACCAGCAGTTCGCGCCGGGGTAATGAAAAACTGTTTTTT. The rearrangement uses TRBV6-1 and TRBJ1-4; D remains unclear. The CDR3 length is 14 residues. CDR1 and CDR2 from the germline V gene are MNHNS and SASEGT.

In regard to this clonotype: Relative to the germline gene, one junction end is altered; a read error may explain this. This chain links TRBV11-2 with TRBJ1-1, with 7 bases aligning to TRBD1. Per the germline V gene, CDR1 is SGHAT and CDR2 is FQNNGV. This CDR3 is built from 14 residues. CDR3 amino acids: CGSLERGGGQKAFF. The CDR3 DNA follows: TGTGGCAGCTTAGAGAGGGGTGGGGGACAGAAAGCTTTCTTT.

Written as DNA, the CDR3 is TGTGCCAGCGGCCCCCGGGCAAGCGACAAAAACATTCAGTACTTC. It encodes CASGPRASDKNIQYF. This chain uses TRBV5-4 with TRBJ2-4; no clear D gene. V lost 7 bases to trimming and J lost 3 bases, with 17 bases between them. The length of the CDR3 is 15 residues. Germline V gives CDR1 SGHNT, CDR2 YYREEE (reference sequence).

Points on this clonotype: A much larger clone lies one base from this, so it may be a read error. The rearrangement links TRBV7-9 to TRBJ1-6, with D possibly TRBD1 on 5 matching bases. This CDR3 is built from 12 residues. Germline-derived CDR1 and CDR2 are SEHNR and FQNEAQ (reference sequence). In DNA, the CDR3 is TGTGCCAGCGGCTTCGGGGGTTCACCCCTCCACTTT. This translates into CASGFGGSPLHF. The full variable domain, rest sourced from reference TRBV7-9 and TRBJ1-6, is DTGVSQNPRHKITKRGQNVTFRCDPISEHNRLYWYRQTLGQGPEFLTYFQNEAQLEKSRLLSDRFSAERPKGSFSTLEIQRTEQGDSAMYLCASGFGGSPLHFGNGTRLTVT.

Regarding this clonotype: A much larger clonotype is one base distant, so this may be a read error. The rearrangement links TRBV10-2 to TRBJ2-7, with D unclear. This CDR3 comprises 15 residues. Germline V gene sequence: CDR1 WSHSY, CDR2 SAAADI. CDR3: CTSSAVSATNYEQYF. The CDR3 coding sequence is TGCACCAGCAGTGCGGTATCGGCTACAAACTACGAGCAGTACTTC.

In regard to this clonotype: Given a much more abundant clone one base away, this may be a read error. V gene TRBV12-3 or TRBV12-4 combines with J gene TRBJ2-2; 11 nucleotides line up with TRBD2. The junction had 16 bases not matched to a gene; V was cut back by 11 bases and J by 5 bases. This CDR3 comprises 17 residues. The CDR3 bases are TGTGCCTGCACCCTACGGCTAGCGGGAGGAGGGACCGGGGAGCTGTTTTTT. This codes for CACTLRLAGGGTGELFF.

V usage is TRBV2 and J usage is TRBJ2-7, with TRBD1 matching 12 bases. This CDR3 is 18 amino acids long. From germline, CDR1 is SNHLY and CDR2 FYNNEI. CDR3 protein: CVSIPGQGAVKWSYEQYF. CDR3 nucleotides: TGTGTCAGTATTCCGGGACAGGGGGCGGTTAAGTGGTCCTACGAGCAGTACTTC. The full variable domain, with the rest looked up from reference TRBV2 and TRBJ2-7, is EPEVTQTPSHQVTQMGQEVILRCVPISNHLYFYWYRQILGQKVEFLVSFYNNEISEKSEIFDDQFSVERPDGSNFTLKIRSTKLEDSAMYFCVSIPGQGAVKWSYEQYFGPGTRLTVT.